This entry lists 15 T cell receptor beta chains sequenced from one sample in a study of T cell clusters in autoimmune cytopenias. TRB amplification used 250 ng of peripheral blood genomic DNA. TRB was amplified by touch-down multiplex PCR, primer pools A and B combined. TCRdb reprocessed the multiplex PCR reads; each CDR3 protein has one entry and no DNA is given. This table lists roughly 4,700 distinct CDR3 sequences. These data also featured in a second study, about T cell repertoires in aging, cancer and after chemotherapy.

The sequenced material came from peripheral blood. The receptors derive from a human donor in good health.

The rearrangement joins TRBV6-5 to TRBJ2-5; TCRdb reports TRBD2, a call that lacks DNA to check it against. CDR3 length: 17 residues. Germline CDR1 MNHEY, CDR2 SVGAGI. The CDR3 protein is CASSSLRGSGGGLTQYF.

The V gene is TRBV12-3 or TRBV12-4, the J gene TRBJ1-2. The CDR3 spans 13 residues. CDR3 in amino acids: CAAADTPHYGYTF.

This clonotype is deemed medium-sized by its frequency. The V and J genes are TRBV6-2 or TRBV6-3 and TRBJ2-7; TCRdb designates TRBD2, a call that cannot be tested without DNA. The germline gives CDR1 MNHEY, CDR2 SVGEGT. The CDR3 has 15 amino acids. The CDR3 is CASIEGLADPYEQYF.

This clonotype ranks as medium-sized (0.01 to 0.1%) in terms of frequency. V is TRBV19 and J is TRBJ1-4; the D gene TCRdb calls, TRBD1, cannot be checked with no DNA. CDR1 is LNHDA, CDR2 SQIVND, per germline (reference sequence). This CDR3 is 13 amino acids long. The CDR3 sequence: CASKDRGHEKLFF.

This chain connects TRBV5-4 to TRBJ1-3. CDR1 and CDR2 (germline): SGHNT, YYREEE (reference sequence). The CDR3 extends over 15 amino acids. The CDR3 is CASSLAGNGGNTIYF.

This clonotype shows up as medium-sized by frequency. This chain connects TRBV12-3 or TRBV12-4 to TRBJ2-5. The length of the CDR3 is 12 residues. The CDR3 loop reads CASSPRLETQYF.

This chain's CDR3 is CASSLGGVWNSPLHF. The rearrangement uses TRBV5-4 and TRBJ1-6. Germline CDR1 reads SGHNT; CDR2 reads YYREEE (reference sequence). This CDR3 spans 15 amino acids.

This clonotype is identified as medium-sized from frequency. The chain uses TRBV6-5 and TRBJ1-2. CDR1 is MNHEY and CDR2 is SVGAGI in the germline V gene. The CDR3 runs 13 residues. CDR3 residues: CASSYGILYGYTF.

This clonotype is medium-sized by frequency. The chain is built from TRBV15 and TRBJ2-3. The CDR3 has 12 residues. Germline V CDR1 and CDR2: LNHNV, YYDKDF (reference sequence). Here the CDR3 reads CATSREGDTQYF.

This clonotype is identified as medium-sized from frequency. The rearrangement uses TRBV5-6 and TRBJ2-3; TCRdb indicates TRBD2, and absent DNA this call remains unverified. The CDR3 totals 14 residues. Germline V lookup: CDR1 SGHDT, CDR2 YYEEEE. This chain's CDR3 is CASSPGTSLGTQYF.

The chain is built from TRBV27 and TRBJ2-1; TCRdb selects TRBD1, and the lack of DNA leaves this call unchecked. This CDR3 has 12 amino acids. The germline CDR1 and CDR2 sequences are MNHEY and SMNVEV (reference sequence). Here the CDR3 reads CASSTPLREQFF.

This clonotype registers medium-sized by frequency. The rearrangement uses TRBV19 and TRBJ1-2; TCRdb calls TRBD1, which cannot be checked without DNA. CDR3 length equals 15 residues. The germline gives CDR1 LNHDA, CDR2 SQIVND (reference sequence). The CDR3 region is CASLERVGLSYGYTF.

The chain combines TRBV6-5 with TRBJ1-2; TCRdb reports TRBD1, a call that lacks DNA to check it against. The CDR3 runs 15 residues. Germline V gives CDR1 MNHEY, CDR2 SVGAGI. CDR3: CASSPRDRGGYGYTF.

The gene calls are TRBV18 and TRBJ1-2; TCRdb selects TRBD1, and the lack of DNA leaves this call unchecked. Germline V gene lookup returns CDR1 KGHSH and CDR2 LQKENI. The CDR3 is 14 residues long. CDR3 sequence reads: CASSLGQDNYGYTF.

The chain couples TRBV11-2 to TRBJ1-2; with no DNA, the TCRdb D assignment of TRBD1 cannot be verified. The CDR3 length is 18 residues. The germline V gene encodes CDR1 SGHAT and CDR2 FQNNGV. CDR3: CASSLNPVGGDSLYGYTF.